This T cell receptor beta chain was retrieved from a study of beta chain features in type 1 diabetes. In the case of this clone: What it recognizes is unknown.

The isolated RNA, all of it, was reverse transcribed, so expressed TCRB transcripts were what got sequenced. About 3.6 million reads per sample on average were obtained from naive, central memory and regulatory T cell samples. Profiling relied on immunoSEQ multiplex PCR, and the TCRdb table lists in-frame clones only, not all of them. The table includes about 230,000 clones, roughly 17% detected once. The CDR3 totals 14 residues. Trimming removed 1 base from V and 6 bases from J; junction bases left unmatched: 6. In germline, CDR1 is GTSNPN, CDR2 SVGIG (reference sequence). Study conclusions and caveats: Reduced insertions and increased deletions marked VDJ junctions in type 1 diabetes patients. There was a moderate but significant shortening of TCRB CDR3s in all four CD4+ subsets of Type 1 diabetes patients. There was a possibility that cDNA sequencing over-represented cells with high TCR expression.

Sequenced material: naive CD4+ T cells from blood. The TCR was taken from a man aged 25 to 40 with type 1 diabetes. The V call is TRBV30, the J call TRBJ2-1; TRBD2 matches at 7 bases. This CDR3 is CAWSAGGSFNEQFF. The CDR3 DNA sequence: TGTGCCTGGAGTGCGGGCGGGAGTTTCAATGAGCAGTTCTTC.